These 10 T cell receptor beta chains share one sample of origin, sequenced in a study of T cell responses to AZD1222 COVID-19 vaccine. Libraries were prepared by immunoSEQ multiplex PCR; TCRdb keeps only in-frame clonotypes and omits some of them. Of about 130,000 clones in the sample, 70% to 90% were seen once. Sequencing was performed on peripheral blood, taken 28 days after the second AZD1222 dose. These receptor sequences come from an adult who received the AZD1222 COVID-19 vaccine.

The chain joins TRBV7-2 to TRBJ2-2; D is uncertain. Trimming pared 7 bases from V and 1 base from J, leaving 16 bases between. The CDR3 spans 16 residues. CDR1 is SGHTA and CDR2 is FQGNSA in the germline V gene. The CDR3 spells CASTRRSFENTGELFF. The CDR3 DNA follows: TGTGCCAGCACCCGTAGGTCGTTCGAGAACACCGGGGAGCTGTTTTTT.

V is TRBV9 and J is TRBJ2-2, with D unclear. The CDR3 is 14 amino acids. Per the germline V gene, CDR1 is SGDLS and CDR2 is YYNGEE. The V end was cut by 0 bases, the J end by 5 bases, with 8 bases between. CDR3 amino acids: CASSVAQLTGELFF. DNA for the CDR3: TGTGCCAGCAGCGTAGCTCAGCTTACCGGGGAGCTGTTTTTT.

This clone was seen a single time. CDR3 amino acids: CASSSGLAGEGEQFF. In DNA, the CDR3 is TGTGCCAGCAGCTCCGGACTAGCGGGAGAGGGTGAGCAGTTCTTC. This chain uses TRBV7-2 with TRBJ2-1, with 13 bases matching TRBD2. Germline loops: CDR1 SGHTA, CDR2 FQGNSA. This CDR3 has 15 amino acids. With V trimmed by 4 bases and J by 9 bases, 6 bases remained unmatched.

The chain is built from TRBV2 and TRBJ1-2, with D unclear. This CDR3 has 10 residues. The germline V gene encodes CDR1 SNHLY and CDR2 FYNNEI. The CDR3 sequence is CVKLEDGYTF. CDR3 sequence (DNA): TGTGTTAAACTCGAGGATGGCTACACCTTC.

The genes are TRBV10-1 and TRBJ1-6, with TRBD1 identical over 9 bases. V was pared by 4 bases and J by 14 bases, with 6 bases of the junction left unmatched. Germline loops: CDR1 WNHNN, CDR2 SYGVQD (reference sequence). The CDR3 runs 13 residues. Written as DNA, the CDR3 is TGCGCCAGCAGTGGGGGACAGGGAAGTACCCTCCACTTT. Translated: CASSGGQGSTLHF.

The chain employs TRBV19 and TRBJ2-3; possible D gene TRBD2, 5 bases. This CDR3 has 13 residues. V lost 3 bases and J lost 6, with 10 bases in between. In germline, CDR1 is LNHDA, CDR2 SQIVND (reference sequence). The CDR3 region is CASSIEGLDTQYF. In nucleotides, the CDR3 is TGTGCCAGTAGTATTGAGGGCCTGGATACGCAGTATTTT.

The chain employs TRBV7-9 and TRBJ2-1, with 7 bases fitting TRBD2. The CDR3 contains 13 residues. Trimming at V came to 2 bases and at J to 7 bases, leaving 2 bases not matched to a gene. Germline V gene lookup returns CDR1 SEHNR and CDR2 FQNEAQ (reference sequence). CDR3 nucleotides: TGTGCCAGCAGCTTATTGGGGGGGAATGAGCAGTTCTTC. Residues: CASSLLGGNEQFF.

The chain links TRBV30 to TRBJ1-1; D unresolved. Germline CDR1 reads GTSNPN; CDR2 reads SVGIG (reference sequence). The CDR3 length is 13 residues. With 0 bases removed from V and 8 bases from J, the gap between germline ends came to 13 bases. The chain's CDR3 is CAWSVRRDAEAFF. Written as DNA, the CDR3 is TGTGCCTGGAGTGTACGAAGGGATGCCGAAGCTTTCTTT.

The chain links TRBV30 to TRBJ1-2; maybe TRBD1 (6 bases). Trimming pared 1 base from V and 7 bases from J, leaving 16 bases between. Per the germline V gene, CDR1 is GTSNPN and CDR2 is SVGIG (reference sequence). This CDR3 is 14 amino acids long. In DNA form, the CDR3 reads TGTGCCTGGAGTGGTCTAGGGGGAATCTCTGGCTACACCTTC. Its protein is CAWSGLGGISGYTF.

There are a few counts of this clone. This chain connects TRBV7-2 to TRBJ1-1; D possibly corresponds to TRBD1 (5 bases). CDR1 is SGHTA and CDR2 is FQGNSA in the germline V gene. CDR3 length equals 15 residues. The V and J ends lost 6 bases and 4 bases respectively, with 18 bases between them. CDR3 protein: CASRSLGVWGTEAFF. The CDR3, as DNA: TGTGCCAGCAGATCCCTAGGGGTGTGGGGCACTGAAGCTTTCTTT.